These 24 T cell receptor beta chains share one sample of origin, sequenced in a study of T cell changes during pregnancy in multiple sclerosis. Data came from immunoSEQ multiplex PCR; TCRdb stores just in-frame clones and leaves some out. The sample lists about 38,000 clones, under 95% seen once, with more than 5% in the top ten. The sequencing here drew on CD8+ T cells from peripheral blood mononuclear cells, taken in the third trimester of pregnancy. These receptors all come from a female donor with multiple sclerosis, enrolled in a pregnancy study.

V and J are TRBV7-6 and TRBJ2-3; possibly TRBD2 for D (6 bases). Trimming cost V 4 bases and J 1 base, with 15 bases left between them. The CDR3 totals 16 residues. Germline assignment: CDR1 SGHVS and CDR2 FNYEAQ. CDR3 DNA: TGTGCCAGCAGCTCCCTCCCGGGACTCCGCACAGATACGCAGTATTTT. Protein sequence: CASSSLPGLRTDTQYF. Filled out from reference TRBV7-6 and TRBJ2-3, the complete variable domain reads GAGVSQSPRYKVTKRGQDVALRCDPISGHVSLYWYRQALGQGPEFLTYFNYEAQQDKSGLPNDRFSAERPEGSISTLTIQRTEQRDSAMYRCASSSLPGLRTDTQYFGPGTRLTVL.

V gene TRBV5-8 combines with J gene TRBJ1-2, with 10 nucleotides matching TRBD1. Per the germline V gene, CDR1 is SGHTS and CDR2 is YDEGEE. The V segment lost 2 bases and the J segment 5 bases; nucleotides outside the gene matches: 15. The CDR3 length is 18 residues. The CDR3 bases are TGTGCCAGCAGCTTACGAAACCGACAGGGGGCGCAAATTTATGGCTACACCTTC. Its translation: CASSLRNRQGAQIYGYTF.

V gene TRBV27 combines with J gene TRBJ2-1; TRBD2 matches 8 bases. V shed 4 bases and J 6 bases; nucleotides not matched to a gene: 8. Germline V gene data show CDR1 as MNHEY and CDR2 as SMNVEV (reference sequence). This CDR3 contains 15 residues. CDR3 bases: TGTGCCAGCAGTTCGGTTTTAGCGGGACTCAATGAGCAGTTCTTC. As protein: CASSSVLAGLNEQFF.

The chain links TRBV7-9 to TRBJ2-1; the match to TRBD2 covers 11 bases. The CDR3 covers 15 residues. Germline V gene data show CDR1 as SEHNR and CDR2 as FQNEAQ (reference sequence). Trimming cost V 4 bases and J 7 bases; bases outside gene matches: 6. CDR3 DNA: TGTGCCAGCAGCTCTCCTAGCGGGAGGCCGAATGAGCAGTTCTTC. Translation: CASSSPSGRPNEQFF.

This chain links TRBV29-1 with TRBJ2-1; the D gene is possibly TRBD2 (6 bases). V shed 6 bases and J shed 0 bases, with 9 bases lying between them. The CDR3 is 13 amino acids. Germline V gene sequence: CDR1 SQVTM, CDR2 ANQGSEA. CDR3 loop: CSVAGYSYNEQFF. CDR3 DNA sequence: TGCAGCGTCGCGGGATACTCCTACAATGAGCAGTTCTTC.

Points on this clone: Different DNA sequences within this sample yield the same CDR3. The rearrangement joins TRBV14 to TRBJ2-7, with 10 bases identical to TRBD2. Germline V gene data show CDR1 as SGHDN and CDR2 as FVKESK. V shed 3 bases, J shed 4 bases, and the junction held 6 bases outside the gene matches. The CDR3 totals 15 residues. The CDR3 sequence: CASSQTSGRGYEQYF. CDR3 in DNA: TGTGCCAGCAGCCAGACCAGCGGGAGGGGGTACGAGCAGTACTTC.

The chain combines TRBV5-1 with TRBJ2-1, with D unresolved. The V end was cut by 0 bases, the J end by 7 bases, with 5 bases between. CDR1 SGHRS and CDR2 YFSETQ come from the germline V gene. The CDR3 consists of 12 residues. The CDR3 sequence is CASSLAGNEQFF. Here the CDR3 DNA reads TGCGCCAGCAGCTTGGCCGGGAATGAGCAGTTCTTC.

This clone has only a few counts. V gene TRBV6-1 combines with J gene TRBJ2-7; 8 bases are a match to TRBD2. The CDR3 sequence is 13 residues long. Germline V gene sequence: CDR1 MNHNS, CDR2 SASEGT. Trimming took 6 bases from V and 5 from J; bases not matched to a gene: 6. The CDR3 DNA is TGTGCCAGCAGACAACGGGAGGGCCACGAGCAGTACTTC. The encoded protein is CASRQREGHEQYF.

Points on this clone: At the DNA level, this CDR3 is encoded by other sequences in the same sample as well. The gene calls are TRBV6-5 and TRBJ1-1, with D perhaps matching TRBD1 (6 bases). The CDR3 is 14 amino acids. The germline gives CDR1 MNHEY, CDR2 SVGAGI. V was shortened by 5 bases and J by 0 bases, with 10 bases between the two germline ends. CDR3 loop: CASSRQGMNTEAFF. The CDR3 coding sequence is TGTGCCAGCAGTCGCCAGGGGATGAACACTGAAGCTTTCTTT.

CDR3 protein: CASRPHTGSNQPQHF. In DNA form, the CDR3 reads TGCGCCAGCAGACCTCATACAGGCAGCAATCAGCCCCAGCATTTT. The rearrangement uses TRBV4-3 and TRBJ1-5, with D possibly matching TRBD1 (5 bases). V was trimmed by 6 bases and J by 1 base, leaving 13 bases between them. CDR1 and CDR2 (germline): LGHNA, YSLEER. The CDR3 totals 15 residues.

The chain couples TRBV25-1 to TRBJ2-1; 8 bases align to TRBD2. The germline V gene encodes CDR1 MGHDK and CDR2 SYGVNS. This CDR3 comprises 14 residues. The V gene end was trimmed by 0 bases and the J gene end by 6 bases; junction bases not matched to a gene: 1. The DNA for the CDR3 is TGTGCCAGCAGTGAATATGCGGGGGGCAATGAGCAGTTCTTC. Protein product: CASSEYAGGNEQFF. The full variable domain, its missing parts supplied by reference TRBV25-1 and TRBJ2-1, is EADIYQTPRYLVIGTGKKITLECSQTMGHDKMYWYQQDPGMELHLIHYSYGVNSTEKGDLSSESTVSRIRTEHFPLTLESARPSHTSQYLCASSEYAGGNEQFFGPGTRLTVL.

The chain has TRBV11-3 and TRBJ2-2; 7 bases match TRBD2. V lost 0 bases, J lost 0 bases, and 4 bases stayed unmatched. CDR3 length: 17 residues. Germline V lookup: CDR1 SGHNT, CDR2 YENEEA. The CDR3 sequence: CASSLEFGTTNTGELFF. CDR3 sequence (DNA): TGTGCCAGCAGCTTAGAATTTGGGACTACGAACACCGGGGAGCTGTTTTTT.

The gene calls are TRBV4-1 and TRBJ2-7, with no clear D. There are 13 residues in the CDR3. Germline V gives CDR1 MGHRA, CDR2 YSYEKL. Deletions cut 1 base from V and 3 bases from J, with 7 bases between. The CDR3 loop reads CASSQVMFYEQYF. In DNA, the CDR3 is TGCGCCAGCAGCCAAGTAATGTTCTACGAGCAGTACTTC.

The chain uses TRBV29-1 and TRBJ2-2; 9 positions agree with TRBD1. CDR1 is SQVTM, CDR2 ANQGSEA, per germline. The CDR3 spans 14 residues. J gave up 7 bases and V 2 bases, and 5 bases lay outside the gene matches. The CDR3 DNA follows: TGCAGCGTTGAATGGGACAGGGCCGTCGGGGAGCTGTTTTTT. Its protein is CSVEWDRAVGELFF.

V usage is TRBV29-1 and J usage is TRBJ2-1; 7 nucleotides match TRBD2. The CDR3 sequence is 16 residues long. Germline CDR1 reads SQVTM; CDR2 reads ANQGSEA. J was trimmed by 4 bases and V by 3 bases; bases with no gene match: 12. CDR3 nucleotide sequence: TGCAGCGTTGAGACTGGGACTCGGGAGGCTTACAATGAGCAGTTCTTC. Amino acid sequence: CSVETGTREAYNEQFF.

The chain couples TRBV14 to TRBJ2-3; tentative D call: TRBD1 (6 bases). The CDR3 contains 17 residues. Looked up from germline, CDR1 is SGHDN and CDR2 is FVKESK. V lost 2 bases to trimming and J lost 2 bases, with 17 bases between them. In nucleotides, the CDR3 is TGTGCCAGCAGCCAATTCCAGACAGGCTCTATCACAGATACGCAGTATTTT. Translation: CASSQFQTGSITDTQYF.

The CDR3 spells CASSEGLAGGADTQYF. DNA of the CDR3: TGTGCCAGCAGCGAGGGACTAGCGGGAGGGGCAGATACGCAGTATTTT. This chain joins TRBV9 and TRBJ2-3, with TRBD2 matching 16 bases. CDR1 is SGDLS, CDR2 YYNGEE, per germline. CDR3 length: 16 amino acids. V was pared by 3 bases and J by 4 bases, with 2 bases of the junction left unmatched.

The chain joins TRBV4-2 to TRBJ2-1; 10 nucleotides match TRBD2. The germline gives CDR1 LGHNA, CDR2 YNFKEQ. The V and J ends lost 0 bases and 7 bases, in that order; junction bases with no gene match: 9. The CDR3 is 17 residues long. CDR3 protein: CASSQEGLAGELNEQFF. In nucleotides, the CDR3 is TGTGCCAGCAGCCAAGAGGGTCTAGCGGGAGAATTAAATGAGCAGTTCTTC.

This clone is labeled as medium-sized (0.01 to 0.1%). The J gene is TRBJ2-1, the V gene TRBV30; D is possibly TRBD1 (6 bases). Germline V CDR1 and CDR2: GTSNPN, SVGIG (reference sequence). Trimming cost V 3 bases and J 3 bases, with 12 bases left between them. The length of the CDR3 is 14 residues. CDR3 in amino acids: CAWSPRTDYNEQFF. CDR3 coding DNA: TGTGCCTGGAGCCCGAGGACAGACTACAATGAGCAGTTCTTC.

The CDR3 region is CASSLDGDTEAFF. The CDR3 bases are TGTGCCAGCAGCTTGGACGGGGACACTGAAGCTTTCTTT. The J gene is TRBJ1-1, the V gene TRBV7-9; D is unresolved. The CDR3 is 13 residues long. Per the germline V gene, CDR1 is SEHNR and CDR2 is FQNEAQ (reference sequence). V lost 3 bases and J 3 bases, leaving 8 bases between the germline ends.

This rearrangement joins TRBV5-4 to TRBJ2-7; the match to TRBD1 covers 7 bases. CDR1 is SGHNT, CDR2 YYREEE, per germline (reference sequence). The CDR3 is 11 residues long. V was clipped by 3 bases and J by 6 bases; unmatched bases: 0. The CDR3 bases are TGTGCCAGCAGCTCAGGGGGCGAGCAGTACTTC. Its protein product is CASSSGGEQYF.

The rearrangement links TRBV6-6 to TRBJ1-3; a possible D gene is TRBD1 (5 bases). The CDR3 spans 14 residues. The V gene lost 8 bases and the J gene lost 3 bases, with 14 bases spanning the gap. Germline V CDR1 and CDR2: MNHNY, SVGAGI (reference sequence). Here the CDR3 reads CASAGQGGGNTIYF. The DNA for the CDR3 is TGTGCCAGCGCAGGGCAGGGAGGTGGAAACACCATATATTTT.

V gene TRBV14 combines with J gene TRBJ2-6; TRBD1 aligns across 8 bases. Losses at the gene ends were 6 bases for V and 1 base for J; bases not matched to a gene: 14. CDR1 SGHDN and CDR2 FVKESK come from the germline V gene. The CDR3 totals 19 residues. The CDR3 coding sequence is TGTGCCAGCAGTCCTCCGCCGGACAGGGACCTTTCTGGGGCCAACGTCCTGACTTTC. Amino acids: CASSPPPDRDLSGANVLTF.

The chain joins TRBV16 to TRBJ1-2, with TRBD1 identical over 9 bases. The trim removed 2 bases at V and 7 bases at J, leaving 8 bases unmatched. The CDR3 sequence is 15 residues long. The germline V gene encodes CDR1 KGHSY and CDR2 FQNENV. The CDR3 here is CASSQGTGGFSGYTF. The DNA of the CDR3 is TGTGCCAGCAGCCAAGGAACAGGGGGCTTTAGTGGCTACACCTTC.